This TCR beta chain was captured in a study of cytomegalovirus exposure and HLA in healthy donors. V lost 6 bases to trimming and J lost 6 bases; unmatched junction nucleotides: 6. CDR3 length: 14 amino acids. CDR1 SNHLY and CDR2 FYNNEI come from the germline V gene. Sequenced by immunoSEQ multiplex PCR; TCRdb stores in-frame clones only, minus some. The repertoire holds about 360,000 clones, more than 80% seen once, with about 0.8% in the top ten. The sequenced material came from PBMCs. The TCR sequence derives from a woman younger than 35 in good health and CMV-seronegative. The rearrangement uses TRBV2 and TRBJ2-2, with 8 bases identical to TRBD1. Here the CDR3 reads CASSRTGISGELFF. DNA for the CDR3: TGTGCCAGCAGCCGGACAGGGATTTCCGGGGAGCTGTTTTTT.